The T cell receptor beta chain described here comes from a study of T cell responses to AZD1222 COVID-19 vaccine. Study findings and constraints: An increase in Spike-specific TCR breadth and depth was observed after two AZD1222 doses. Regions 160-218 and 743-854 dominated among vaccine-associated CD4 TCRs spanning spike. Baseline seropositives among AZD1222 recipients totaled only five to seven. Of spike-specific TCRs, nearly half reportedly target regions left unmutated in variants.

Details on this clone: The antigen remains unidentified.

There are 13 residues in the CDR3. The germline V gene has CDR1 SEHNR and CDR2 FQNEAQ (reference sequence). The germline V and J ends were trimmed by 3 bases and 5 bases, with 9 bases remaining between them. TCRdb keeps only in-frame clones here, not all; method: immunoSEQ multiplex PCR. The sample lists some 150,000 clones, roughly 91% occurring once. This rearrangement joins TRBV7-9 to TRBJ2-3, with D possibly matching TRBD2 (5 bases). Sequenced material: peripheral blood, taken 28 days after the second AZD1222 dose. The TCR comes from an adult who received the AZD1222 COVID-19 vaccine. The DNA of the CDR3 is TGTGCCAGCAGCTTTGAGGGAGTAGATACGCAGTATTTT. Residues: CASSFEGVDTQYF.